One and the same sample provided the 25 T cell receptor beta chains below, sequenced in a study of T cells in localized non-small cell lung cancer. Some clones are missing from TCRdb's copy, which holds only in-frame ones; the method was immunoSEQ multiplex PCR. The table lists around 25,000 clones, roughly 90% of them singletons. The sequenced sample was peripheral blood, obtained before any cancer treatment. The receptors here all came from a man between 40 and 70 years old with stage III squamous cell lung carcinoma.

The CDR3 DNA follows: TGTGCCAGTAGTGCCGGGACAGGGAACGAGCAGTACTTC. Translated, it gives CASSAGTGNEQYF. The chain combines TRBV19 with TRBJ2-7; 9 bases map to TRBD1. CDR1 and CDR2 (germline): LNHDA, SQIVND (reference sequence). CDR3 length equals 13 residues. Trimming removed 5 bases from V and 5 bases from J; junction bases left unmatched: 4. The full variable domain, with the rest looked up from reference TRBV19 and TRBJ2-7, is DGGITQSPKYLFRKEGQNVTLSCEQNLNHDAMYWYRQDPGQGLRLIYYSQIVNDFQKGDIAEGYSVSREKKESFPLTVTSAQKNPTAFYLCASSAGTGNEQYFGPGTRLTVT.

The chain uses TRBV5-4 and TRBJ1-2; D not certain. CDR1 is SGHNT, CDR2 YYREEE, per germline (reference sequence). This CDR3 has 14 amino acids. V lost 4 bases to trimming and J lost 7 bases, with 17 bases between them. CDR3 sequence: CASSREVLARGYTF. The CDR3, as DNA: TGTGCCAGCAGCCGGGAGGTACTGGCGCGTGGCTACACCTTC.

The rearrangement joins TRBV7-8 to TRBJ2-2; either TRBD1 or TRBD2 may fit D (6 bases each). Germline loops: CDR1 SGHVS, CDR2 FQNEAQ. The CDR3 has 16 residues. Between the trimmed V and J ends, which lost 8 bases and 0 bases, there was a span of 16 bases. DNA of the CDR3: TGTGCCAGCGGAGGGGGTAGCAGAACGAACACCGGGGAGCTGTTTTTT. It specifies CASGGGSRTNTGELFF.

The rearrangement uses TRBV27 and TRBJ1-5; unclear D gene. The CDR3 consists of 15 residues. The germline V gene has CDR1 MNHEY and CDR2 SMNVEV (reference sequence). Trimming shortened V by 1 base and J by 1 base, and 8 bases separated the two germline ends. CDR3 protein: CASSLWGGSNQPQHF. The CDR3, as DNA: TGTGCCAGCAGTTTATGGGGAGGGAGCAATCAGCCCCAGCATTTT.

CDR3 protein: CASSYSKGSYEQYF. The CDR3 nucleotides read TGTGCCAGCAGTTACTCGAAAGGGTCCTACGAGCAGTACTTC. The chain uses TRBV6-5 and TRBJ2-7, with D unresolved. V lost 0 bases, J lost 1 base, and 7 bases lay in between. In germline, CDR1 is MNHEY, CDR2 SVGAGI. This CDR3 comprises 14 residues.

The chain links TRBV5-1 to TRBJ2-1; 8 bases match TRBD1. This CDR3 spans 15 amino acids. Germline V gives CDR1 SGHRS, CDR2 YFSETQ. V dropped 0 bases and J dropped 6; count of bases not matched to a gene: 5. The CDR3 loop is CASSLDQGAINEQFF. In DNA form, the CDR3 reads TGCGCCAGCAGCTTGGACCAGGGGGCGATCAATGAGCAGTTCTTC.

V usage is TRBV5-1 and J usage is TRBJ1-2, with D unclear. Germline loops: CDR1 SGHRS, CDR2 YFSETQ. This CDR3 has 14 residues. The germline V and J ends were trimmed by 0 bases and 4 bases, with 10 bases remaining between them. CDR3 amino acids: CASSLASEGYGYTF. CDR3 DNA sequence: TGCGCCAGCAGCTTGGCCAGCGAGGGCTATGGCTACACCTTC.

The chain employs TRBV19 and TRBJ2-7, with TRBD1 as a possible D gene (7 bases). V gave up 5 bases and J gave up 2 bases, with 22 bases separating them. The CDR3 loop spans 17 amino acids. CDR1 and CDR2 (germline): LNHDA, SQIVND (reference sequence). The CDR3 protein is CASSSPTGQGEAYEQYF. The CDR3 DNA reads TGTGCCAGTAGTTCGCCAACGGGGCAGGGGGAGGCCTACGAGCAGTACTTC. Full variable domain (rest looked up from reference TRBV19 and TRBJ2-7): DGGITQSPKYLFRKEGQNVTLSCEQNLNHDAMYWYRQDPGQGLRLIYYSQIVNDFQKGDIAEGYSVSREKKESFPLTVTSAQKNPTAFYLCASSSPTGQGEAYEQYFGPGTRLTVT.

This chain connects TRBV28 to TRBJ2-7; TRBD1 aligns across 9 bases. Germline-derived CDR1 and CDR2 are MDHEN and SYDVKM. The V gene end was trimmed by 6 bases and the J gene end by 3 bases; junction bases not matched to a gene: 6. The CDR3 runs to 14 residues. CDR3 nucleotide sequence: TGTGCCAGCAGAGTCGGACAGGGGAGCTACGAGCAGTACTTC. As protein: CASRVGQGSYEQYF. The whole variable domain, filled in from reference TRBV28 and TRBJ2-7, reads DVKVTQSSRYLVKRTGEKVFLECVQDMDHENMFWYRQDPGLGLRLIYFSYDVKMKEKGDIPEGYSVSREKKERFSLILESASTNQTSMYLCASRVGQGSYEQYFGPGTRLTVT.

The chain couples TRBV7-2 to TRBJ2-2; unclear D gene. Looked up from germline, CDR1 is SGHTA and CDR2 is FQGNSA. The CDR3 contains 17 residues. V was cut by 5 bases and J by 4 bases, with 20 bases left in between. The CDR3 spells CASSRSTDPGGTGELFF. CDR3 nucleotides: TGTGCCAGCAGCCGTTCGACTGACCCAGGTGGCACCGGGGAGCTGTTTTTT.

This clone was seen a single time. This sequence joins TRBV4-1 and TRBJ1-6, with 9 bases that match TRBD1. J was trimmed by 5 bases and V by 0 bases; bases with no gene match: 5. Germline loops: CDR1 MGHRA, CDR2 YSYEKL. The CDR3 is 17 amino acids. As DNA, the CDR3 is TGCGCCAGCAGCCAAGAAGGAACAGGGGGCAATAATTCACCCCTCCACTTT. This translates into CASSQEGTGGNNSPLHF.

The rearrangement joins TRBV4-1 to TRBJ2-3; 12 bases match TRBD2. CDR1 is MGHRA and CDR2 is YSYEKL in the germline V gene. This CDR3 is built from 18 residues. The V gene end was trimmed by 0 bases and the J gene end by 4 bases; junction bases not matched to a gene: 8. In DNA form, the CDR3 reads TGCGCCAGCAGCCAAGATCTTTGGACTAGCGGGACCGCAGATACGCAGTATTTT. Protein: CASSQDLWTSGTADTQYF.

This clone was found once. The chain links TRBV28 to TRBJ2-3; D may be TRBD2 (6 bases). V lost 4 bases, J lost 0 bases, and 11 bases lay in between. The CDR3 extends over 15 amino acids. The germline CDR1 and CDR2 sequences are MDHEN and SYDVKM. CDR3 in DNA: TGTGCCAGCAGTTACGAGGGAGGAAGCACAGATACGCAGTATTTT. Translation: CASSYEGGSTDTQYF.

The chain carries TRBV5-1 and TRBJ2-3, with D unclear. With 4 bases removed from V and 2 bases from J, the gap between germline ends came to 11 bases. CDR1 and CDR2 from the germline V gene are SGHRS and YFSETQ. This CDR3 has 14 residues. As DNA, the CDR3 is TGCGCCAGCAGCCCTGTAGGGAACACAGATACGCAGTATTTT. Its protein is CASSPVGNTDTQYF.

The V and J genes are TRBV12-5 and TRBJ1-2, with a weak D call TRBD1 (5 bases). With 7 bases removed from V and 10 bases from J, the gap between germline ends came to 16 bases. Germline V gene sequence: CDR1 LGHNT, CDR2 FRNRAP. The CDR3 consists of 12 residues. The CDR3 DNA follows: TGTGCTAGTGCCCCGGGTGGGGCGGCCTACACCTTC. Protein: CASAPGGAAYTF.

This rearrangement joins TRBV9 to TRBJ1-2; no definite D call. This CDR3 region has 12 residues. V was shortened by 4 bases and J by 8 bases, with 12 bases between the two germline ends. The germline gives CDR1 SGDLS, CDR2 YYNGEE. The CDR3 sequence is CASSFGLGGYTF. As DNA, the CDR3 is TGTGCCAGCAGCTTTGGACTGGGAGGCTACACCTTC.

Details on this clone: Sequence at one end of the junction differs from germline and may be a read error. The genes are TRBV18 and TRBJ1-5, with D unclear. The germline gives CDR1 KGHSH, CDR2 LQKENI. The CDR3 is 15 residues long. The CDR3 loop is CASSPRHDSNQPQHF. CDR3 in DNA: TGTGCCAGCTCGCCACGACATGATAGCAATCAGCCCCAGCATTTT. Together with reference TRBV18 and TRBJ1-5, the CDR3 gives the full variable domain: NAGVMQNPRHLVRRRGQEARLRCSPMKGHSHVYWYRQLPEEGLKFMVYLQKENIIDESGMPKERFSAEFPKEGPSILRIQQVVRGDSAAYFCASSPRHDSNQPQHFGDGTRLSIL.

The rearrangement joins TRBV19 to TRBJ1-5, with D tentatively TRBD1 (5 bases). CDR1 is LNHDA, CDR2 SQIVND, per germline (reference sequence). This CDR3 has 15 amino acids. Trimming removed 4 bases from V and 3 bases from J, with 13 bases in between. DNA of the CDR3: TGTGCCAGTAGTAGCGGGGGGGTATACAATCAGCCCCAGCATTTT. Its translation: CASSSGGVYNQPQHF.

V is TRBV5-8 and J is TRBJ2-7; tentative D call: TRBD2 (6 bases). CDR1 and CDR2 (germline): SGHTS, YDEGEE. The V end was cut by 2 bases, the J end by 3 bases, with 12 bases between. There are 14 residues in the CDR3. The CDR3 sequence: CASSFLSGDYEQYF. In nucleotides, the CDR3 is TGTGCCAGCAGCTTCCTGTCGGGAGACTACGAGCAGTACTTC. The variable domain in full, completed from reference TRBV5-8 and TRBJ2-7, reads EAGVTQSPTHLIKTRGQQATLRCSPISGHTSVYWYQQALGLGLQFLLWYDEGEERNRGNFPPRFSGRQFPNYSSELNVNALELEDSALYLCASSFLSGDYEQYFGPGTRLTVT.

This clone has just one count. The chain recombines TRBV16 with TRBJ1-3; unclear D gene. The CDR3 is made up of 12 amino acids. Trimming removed 1 base from V and 3 bases from J, with 1 base in between. The germline V gene has CDR1 KGHSY and CDR2 FQNENV. This CDR3 is CASSQFGNTIYF. CDR3 DNA sequence: TGTGCCAGCAGCCAATTTGGAAACACCATATATTTT.

The chain joins TRBV5-1 to TRBJ1-2, with D unresolved. There are 13 residues in the CDR3. Germline loops: CDR1 SGHRS, CDR2 YFSETQ. Trimming cost V 0 bases and J 1 base, with 4 bases left between them. The CDR3 sequence: CASSLDSNYGYTF. CDR3 bases: TGCGCCAGCAGCTTGGACAGTAACTATGGCTACACCTTC.

The chain links TRBV4-3 to TRBJ2-3, with unresolved D. The CDR3 covers 16 residues. Trimming left V 0 bases short and J 1 base short, with 11 bases between. In germline, CDR1 is LGHNA, CDR2 YSLEER. The CDR3 spells CASSQDPGWGTDTQYF. In nucleotides, the CDR3 is TGCGCCAGCAGCCAAGATCCCGGGTGGGGCACAGATACGCAGTATTTT.

CDR3 nucleotides: TGTGCCAGCAGCTCCGGACAGAAGATAGCCAAAAACATTCAGTACTTC. Protein: CASSSGQKIAKNIQYF. The rearrangement links TRBV7-9 to TRBJ2-4; D may be TRBD1 (6 bases). In germline, CDR1 is SEHNR, CDR2 FQNEAQ (reference sequence). V lost 4 bases and J 0 bases, leaving 13 bases between the germline ends. The length of the CDR3 is 16 residues.

J is TRBJ2-1 and V is TRBV4-3; TRBD2 matches 13 bases. Looked up from germline, CDR1 is LGHNA and CDR2 is YSLEER. The V segment lost 4 bases and the J segment 8 bases; nucleotides outside the gene matches: 2. This CDR3 contains 14 residues. Here the CDR3 DNA reads TGCGCCAGCAGCCCGACTAGCGGGGGGTATGAGCAGTTCTTC. It translates to CASSPTSGGYEQFF.

The table lists this clone with a count of one. This chain connects TRBV27 to TRBJ1-1, with D unresolved. Germline CDR1 is MNHEY and CDR2 is SMNVEV (reference sequence). Trimming removed 8 bases from V and 0 bases from J, with 13 bases in between. CDR3 size: 14 residues. CDR3 nucleotide sequence: TGTGCCAGCGGACGGATTCAGCTGAACACTGAAGCTTTCTTT. Translating it yields CASGRIQLNTEAFF.